The 19 T cell receptor beta chains below were found in one sample sequenced in a study of CD8+ T cells in alopecia areata. TCR sequencing used cDNA made by reverse transcription of extracted RNA. Clones were read by immunoSEQ multiplex PCR, and TCRdb kept only the in-frame ones, dropping some. The repertoire consists of 150,000 to 250,000 clones, with roughly 64% occurring once and the leading ten covering about 5%. Treatment noted: oral pan-JAK inhibitor, 5-10 mg twice daily. Sequencing was performed on CD4+ T cells sorted from blood, taken at week 24, from a patient treated with tofacitinib. The receptors here all came from a human donor with alopecia areata.

This clone has a handful of counts. V is TRBV5-1 and J is TRBJ2-1; 11 bases are shared with TRBD2. J gave up 8 bases and V 3 bases, and 13 bases lay outside the gene matches. Germline V gives CDR1 SGHRS, CDR2 YFSETQ. This CDR3 has 17 amino acids. CDR3 bases: TGCGCCAGCAGCTCCGCCGGACTAGCGGGCGTGGTCGATGAGCAGTTCTTC. Translation gives CASSSAGLAGVVDEQFF.

CDR3 loop: CASGVGDTQYF. CDR3 DNA sequence: TGTGCTAGTGGCGTGGGCGATACGCAGTATTTT. The chain uses TRBV12-5 and TRBJ2-3; D unresolved. The CDR3 covers 11 residues. Germline V gives CDR1 LGHNT, CDR2 FRNRAP. Trimming shortened V by 6 bases and J by 6 bases, and 7 bases separated the two germline ends. The full variable domain, rest sourced from reference TRBV12-5 and TRBJ2-3, is DARVTQTPRHKVTEMGQEVTMRCQPILGHNTVFWYRQTMMQGLELLAYFRNRAPLDDSGMPKDRFSAEMPDATLATLKIQPSEPRDSAVYFCASGVGDTQYFGPGTRLTVL.

The chain is built from TRBV5-1 and TRBJ2-5; TRBD1 matches at 7 bases. The CDR3 extends over 13 amino acids. The J segment lost 5 bases and the V segment lost 4 bases, leaving 5 bases of the junction unmatched. The germline CDR1 and CDR2 sequences are SGHRS and YFSETQ. The CDR3 region is CASSEGARETQYF. The CDR3 DNA sequence: TGCGCCAGCAGCGAGGGGGCGCGTGAGACCCAGTACTTC.

V and J are TRBV15 and TRBJ2-5; 9 bases are shared with TRBD1. V gave up 2 bases and J gave up 4 bases; unmatched junction bases: 8. CDR1 and CDR2 (germline): LNHNV, YYDKDF (reference sequence). The CDR3 totals 16 residues. The CDR3 DNA follows: TGTGCCACCAGCAGACGGTACAGGGGGCTCCGAGAGACCCAGTACTTC. Its translation: CATSRRYRGLRETQYF.

The chain joins TRBV7-8 to TRBJ2-5; D possibly corresponds to TRBD1 (6 bases). There are 14 residues in the CDR3. Trimming stripped 3 bases from V and 4 bases from J, with 12 bases between. Germline V gene lookup returns CDR1 SGHVS and CDR2 FQNEAQ. The CDR3 spells CASSFTGLRETQYF. For the CDR3, the DNA is TGTGCCAGCAGCTTCACAGGGCTCAGAGAGACCCAGTACTTC.

The chain couples TRBV10-3 to TRBJ1-1; no firm D call. CDR1 is ENHRY and CDR2 is SYGVKD in the germline V gene. CDR3 length equals 14 residues. Between the trimmed V and J ends, which lost 0 bases and 5 bases, there was a span of 10 bases. The CDR3: CAISESGKETEAFF. The CDR3 coding sequence is TGTGCCATCAGTGAGTCAGGGAAGGAGACTGAAGCTTTCTTT.

The chain employs TRBV7-2 and TRBJ1-2; TRBD1 is a possible D gene (5 bases). Trimming stripped 4 bases from V and 7 bases from J, with 13 bases between. Germline assignment: CDR1 SGHTA and CDR2 FQGNSA. This CDR3 has 13 amino acids. This chain's CDR3 is CASSSRSGGGYTF. CDR3 sequence (DNA): TGTGCCAGCAGCTCCAGATCGGGGGGTGGCTACACCTTC.

The genes are TRBV6-6 and TRBJ2-3; the D is unclear. Germline V gene data show CDR1 as MNHNY and CDR2 as SVGAGI (reference sequence). The CDR3 sequence is 11 residues long. Trimming took 3 bases from V and 14 from J, leaving 12 bases between them. The CDR3 loop reads CASSYNKGLYF. CDR3 bases: TGTGCCAGCAGTTATAACAAAGGGTTGTATTTT.

The J gene is TRBJ2-3, the V gene TRBV5-4; 7 positions match TRBD2. Germline V gives CDR1 SGHNT, CDR2 YYREEE (reference sequence). V lost 6 bases and J lost 6; bases outside the gene matches: 16. CDR3 length equals 16 residues. DNA of the CDR3: TGTGCCAGCACCGTTGGGCGGGGAGGGCCGTACGATACGCAGTATTTT. Translation gives CASTVGRGGPYDTQYF. The variable domain in full, with the rest retrieved from reference TRBV5-4 and TRBJ2-3, is ETGVTQSPTHLIKTRGQQVTLRCSSQSGHNTVSWYQQALGQGPQFIFQYYREEENGRGNFPPRFSGLQFPNYSSELNVNALELDDSALYLCASTVGRGGPYDTQYFGPGTRLTVL.

The DNA for the CDR3 is TGTGCCAGCGGACGGGACTATAGCTCCTACGAGCAGTACTTC. It encodes CASGRDYSSYEQYF. The J gene is TRBJ2-7, the V gene TRBV27; 7 nucleotides match TRBD2. The CDR3 is 14 residues long. Germline V gene data show CDR1 as MNHEY and CDR2 as SMNVEV (reference sequence). The trim removed 8 bases at V and 0 bases at J, leaving 7 bases unmatched.

This rearrangement joins TRBV7-9 to TRBJ1-4; 8 bases agree with TRBD1. V lost 4 bases to trimming and J lost 1 base; unmatched junction nucleotides: 2. Germline values: CDR1 SEHNR, CDR2 FQNEAQ (reference sequence). The CDR3 spans 15 residues. The CDR3, as DNA: TGTGCCAGCAGCTCCAGGGGGCTAACTAATGAAAAACTGTTTTTT. As protein: CASSSRGLTNEKLFF.

In its sample, this clone was seen a few times. V is TRBV23-1 and J is TRBJ1-1; D may be TRBD1 (6 bases). TRBV23-1 is sorted into the ORF group, with uncertain function. The V gene lost 6 bases and the J gene lost 1 base, with 12 bases spanning the gap. The CDR3 totals 14 residues. CDR3 amino acids: CASRRTAKNTEAFF. In nucleotides, the CDR3 is TGCGCCAGCAGACGGACAGCGAAGAACACTGAAGCTTTCTTT.

V and J are TRBV5-1 and TRBJ2-1; 11 bases line up with TRBD2. Germline V gene data show CDR1 as SGHRS and CDR2 as YFSETQ. This CDR3 spans 14 amino acids. Unmatched junction bases numbered 5, after V lost 4 bases and J lost 8 bases. In DNA, the CDR3 is TGCGCCAGCAGCATAGGGACTAGCGGTTATGAGCAGTTCTTC. It translates to CASSIGTSGYEQFF.

The rearrangement links TRBV7-2 to TRBJ2-7, with 8 bases that match TRBD1. J gave up 6 bases and V 5 bases, and 9 bases lay outside the gene matches. Germline-derived CDR1 and CDR2 are SGHTA and FQGNSA. The CDR3 runs 14 residues. The CDR3 bases are TGTGCCAGCAGCCTCGGACAGGGTATCTCCGAGCAGTACTTC. It specifies CASSLGQGISEQYF.

The V gene is TRBV6-6, the J gene TRBJ2-1; the D is unclear. This CDR3 has 12 residues. CDR1 MNHNY and CDR2 SVGAGI come from the germline V gene (reference sequence). V lost 2 bases and J 6 bases, leaving 5 bases between the germline ends. CDR3 protein: CASSYATNEQFF. Written as DNA, the CDR3 is TGTGCCAGCAGTTACGCGACCAATGAGCAGTTCTTC.

The chain carries TRBV19 and TRBJ1-1; a possible D gene is TRBD1 (6 bases). CDR1 and CDR2 from the germline V gene are LNHDA and SQIVND (reference sequence). The CDR3 covers 14 residues. V was trimmed by 1 base and J by 3 bases, leaving 9 bases between them. CDR3 nucleotide sequence: TGTGCCAGTAGTATAGGGGGACAAGACACTGAAGCTTTCTTT. Translating gives CASSIGGQDTEAFF.

This clone was seen a single time. The chain combines TRBV5-6 with TRBJ2-7; D is ambiguous. The CDR3 totals 11 residues. Germline V gene sequence: CDR1 SGHDT, CDR2 YYEEEE. The V end was cut by 2 bases, the J end by 3 bases, with 3 bases between. The CDR3 DNA reads TGTGCCAGCAGCTTTCTCTACGAGCAGTACTTC. Translated: CASSFLYEQYF.

The chain links TRBV4-2 to TRBJ2-2; 9 bases agree with TRBD1. Germline V gene data show CDR1 as LGHNA and CDR2 as YNFKEQ. V lost 0 bases to trimming and J lost 4 bases; unmatched junction nucleotides: 6. The CDR3 covers 17 residues. The CDR3 here is CASSQDMGQGFTGELFF. CDR3 nucleotide sequence: TGTGCCAGCAGCCAAGATATGGGACAGGGCTTCACCGGGGAGCTGTTTTTT.

This rearrangement joins TRBV5-1 to TRBJ2-5, with 7 bases that match TRBD1. The V segment lost 4 bases and the J segment 5 bases; nucleotides outside the gene matches: 11. CDR1 and CDR2 (germline): SGHRS, YFSETQ. CDR3 length: 15 residues. CDR3 in DNA: TGCGCCAGCAGCCGTTGGGACAGTCTGACGGAGACCCAGTACTTC. Encoded protein: CASSRWDSLTETQYF.